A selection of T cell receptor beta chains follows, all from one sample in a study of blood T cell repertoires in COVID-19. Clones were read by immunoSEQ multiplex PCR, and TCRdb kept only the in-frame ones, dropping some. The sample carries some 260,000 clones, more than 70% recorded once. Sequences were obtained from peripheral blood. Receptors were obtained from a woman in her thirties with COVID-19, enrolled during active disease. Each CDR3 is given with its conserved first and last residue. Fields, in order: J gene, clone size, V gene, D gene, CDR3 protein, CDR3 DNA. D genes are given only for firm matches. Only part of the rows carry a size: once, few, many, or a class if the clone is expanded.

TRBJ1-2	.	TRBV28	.	CASSTSSVKYGYTF	TGTGCCAGCAGTACCTCATCGGTAAAGTATGGCTACACCTTC
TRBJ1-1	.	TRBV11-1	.	CASSFDEGNTEAFF	TGTGCCAGCAGCTTTGATGAGGGTAACACTGAAGCTTTCTTT
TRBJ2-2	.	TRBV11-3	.	CASSLDRGTGELFF	TGTGCCAGCAGCTTAGATCGGGGTACCGGGGAGCTGTTTTTT
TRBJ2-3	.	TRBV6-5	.	CASSYWRDTQYF	TGTGCCAGCAGTTACTGGAGAGATACGCAGTATTTT
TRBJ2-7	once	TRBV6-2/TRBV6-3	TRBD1	CASSSGQGHYEQYF	TGTGCCAGCAGTTCCGGACAGGGACACTACGAGCAGTACTTC
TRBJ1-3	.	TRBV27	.	CASSLYFGGNPGNTIYF	TGTGCCAGCAGTTTATATTTCGGGGGGAATCCTGGAAACACCATATATTTT
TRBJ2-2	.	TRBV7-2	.	CASSLVRTANTGELFF	TGTGCCAGCAGCTTAGTTAGGACAGCCAACACCGGGGAGCTGTTTTTT
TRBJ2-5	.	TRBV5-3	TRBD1	CARSYDRGERTQYF	TGTGCCAGAAGCTATGACAGGGGGGAAAGGACCCAGTACTTC
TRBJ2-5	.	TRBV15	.	CATSRASSGETQYF	TGTGCCACCAGCAGAGCCAGCTCGGGAGAGACCCAGTACTTC
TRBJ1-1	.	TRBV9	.	CASSVRGDTEAFF	TGTGCCAGCAGCGTCCGGGGGGACACTGAAGCTTTCTTT
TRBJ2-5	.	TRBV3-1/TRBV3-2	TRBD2	CATISSERGGTQYF	TGTGCCACCATCAGCAGCGAGCGGGGGGGGACCCAGTACTTC
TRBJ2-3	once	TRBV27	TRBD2	CASSLRLAGELTDTQYF	TGTGCCAGCAGTTTAAGGCTAGCGGGAGAGCTCACAGATACGCAGTATTTT
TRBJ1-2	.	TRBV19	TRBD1	CASSPERTGGYGYTF	TGTGCCAGTAGTCCGGAGAGGACAGGGGGTTATGGCTACACCTTC
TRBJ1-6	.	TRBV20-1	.	CSASSGSPLHF	TGCAGTGCTAGCAGTGGTTCACCCCTCCACTTT
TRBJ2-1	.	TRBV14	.	CASSQDPARPSVFNEQFF	TGTGCCAGCAGCCAAGATCCTGCCCGGCCTAGCGTGTTCAATGAGCAGTTCTTC
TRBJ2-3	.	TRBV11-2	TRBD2	CASSRTIFSGGDRDTQYF	TGTGCCAGCAGCCGCACTATTTTTAGCGGGGGGGACCGAGATACGCAGTATTTT
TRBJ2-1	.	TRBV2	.	CASSLGQIYNEQFF	TGTGCCAGCAGTCTAGGACAGATCTACAATGAGCAGTTCTTC
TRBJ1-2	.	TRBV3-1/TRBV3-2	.	CASSQDLDTNGYTF	TGTGCCAGCAGCCAAGATTTGGACACCAATGGCTACACCTTC
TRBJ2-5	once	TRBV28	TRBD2	CASSLSPFRTSGKETQYF	TGTGCCAGCAGTTTATCCCCCTTCAGGACTAGCGGGAAGGAGACCCAGTACTTC
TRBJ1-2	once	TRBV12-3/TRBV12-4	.	CASRYRERYGYTF	TGTGCCAGCAGATACAGGGAACGCTATGGCTACACCTTC
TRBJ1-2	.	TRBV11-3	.	CASSLDLQGLGGYTF	TGTGCCAGCAGCTTAGATCTGCAGGGGCTAGGTGGCTACACCTTC
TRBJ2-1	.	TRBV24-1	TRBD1	CATSDPGQGYNEQFF	TGTGCCACCAGTGACCCCGGACAGGGCTACAATGAGCAGTTCTTC
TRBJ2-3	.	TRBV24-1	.	CATSDRGEKGVDTQYF	TGTGCCACCAGTGACCGGGGAGAGAAGGGGGTAGATACGCAGTATTTT
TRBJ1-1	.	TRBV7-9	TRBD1	CASSAQSGQGAEAFF	TGTGCCAGCAGCGCCCAAAGTGGACAGGGGGCCGAAGCTTTCTTT
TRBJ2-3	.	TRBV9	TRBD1	CASSRRQGADTQYF	TGTGCCAGCAGCCGTAGACAGGGCGCAGATACGCAGTATTTT
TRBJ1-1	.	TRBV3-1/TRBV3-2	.	CASSQAAANTEAFF	TGTGCCAGCAGCCAAGCGGCGGCGAACACTGAAGCTTTCTTT
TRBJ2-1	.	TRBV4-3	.	CASSQDPPGGTYNEQFF	TGCGCCAGCAGCCAAGACCCGCCAGGGGGGACCTACAATGAGCAGTTCTTC
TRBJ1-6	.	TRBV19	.	CASSIYSSYNSPLHF	TGTGCCAGTAGTATTTACAGCTCCTATAATTCACCCCTCCACTTT
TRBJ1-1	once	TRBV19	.	CASRRTGNTEAFF	TGTGCCAGTAGACGAACAGGGAACACTGAAGCTTTCTTT
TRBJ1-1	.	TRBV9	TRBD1	CASSVVTRGDTEAFF	TGTGCCAGCAGCGTAGTTACCAGGGGGGACACTGAAGCTTTCTTT
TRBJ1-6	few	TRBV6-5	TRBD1	CASSRQGRGNSPLHF	TGTGCCAGCAGCCGACAGGGCCGGGGGAATTCACCCCTCCACTTT
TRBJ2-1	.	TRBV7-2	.	CASSLARGSVYEQFF	TGTGCCAGCAGCTTAGCGAGAGGATCCGTCTATGAGCAGTTCTTC
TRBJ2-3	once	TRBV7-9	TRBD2	CASSPKTSGSSADTQYF	TGTGCCAGCAGCCCAAAGACTAGCGGGAGTAGCGCAGATACGCAGTATTTT
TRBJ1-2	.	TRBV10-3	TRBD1	CAISQQGADGYTF	TGTGCCATCAGTCAACAGGGGGCAGATGGCTACACCTTC
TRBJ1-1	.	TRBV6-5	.	CASSYQPPRYTEAFF	TGTGCCAGCAGTTACCAGCCCCCGCGGTACACTGAAGCTTTCTTT
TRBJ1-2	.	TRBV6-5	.	CASSPQGHQYGYTF	TGTGCCAGCAGTCCGCAGGGTCATCAATATGGCTACACCTTC
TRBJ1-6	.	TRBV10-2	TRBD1	CASSESNRGINSPLHF	TGCGCCAGCAGTGAGTCGAACAGGGGGATTAATTCACCCCTCCACTTT
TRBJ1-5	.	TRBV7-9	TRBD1	CASSSGGGGVSQPQHF	TGTGCCAGCAGCTCTGGAGGGGGCGGTGTCAGTCAGCCCCAGCATTTT
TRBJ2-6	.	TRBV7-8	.	CASSITTVSGANVLTF	TGTGCCAGCAGCATAACTACGGTCTCTGGGGCCAACGTCCTGACTTTC
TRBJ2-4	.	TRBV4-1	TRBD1	CASSQVRGRVKNIQYF	TGCGCCAGCAGCCAAGTAAGGGGGCGTGTCAAAAACATTCAGTACTTC
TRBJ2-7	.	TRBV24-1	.	CATSDSTAYEQYF	TGTGCCACCAGTGATTCGACAGCCTACGAGCAGTACTTC
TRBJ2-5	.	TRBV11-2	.	CASSFSRSFETQYF	TGTGCCAGCAGCTTCTCTCGAAGCTTTGAGACCCAGTACTTC
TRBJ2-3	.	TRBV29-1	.	CSVGQTDTQYF	TGCAGCGTTGGACAAACAGATACGCAGTATTTT
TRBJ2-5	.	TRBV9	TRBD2	CASSVGTSPLGVTQYF	TGTGCCAGCAGCGTAGGGACTAGCCCTTTGGGTGTGACCCAGTACTTC
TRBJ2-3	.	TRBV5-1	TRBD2	CASSLDLAGGWTADTQYF	TGCGCCAGCAGCTTGGACCTAGCGGGAGGGTGGACTGCAGATACGCAGTATTTT
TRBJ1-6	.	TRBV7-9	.	CASSWNRDSPLHF	TGTGCCAGCAGCTGGAACAGGGATTCACCCCTCCACTTT